This T cell receptor (beta chain) was sequenced in a study of shared clonotypes between healthy human individuals. Only in-frame clones appear in the TCRdb table, and some are missing; sequencing was by immunoSEQ multiplex PCR. The sample holds about 330,000 clones, around 72% seen once. Germline V CDR1 and CDR2: SGHTA, FQGNSA. The CDR3 consists of 16 residues. The junction had 5 bases not matched to a gene; V was cut back by 4 bases and J by 2 bases. The clonotype originates from a man aged 30 to 39 in good health. Material for sequencing was memory CD4+ T cells sorted from blood. Subset noted: CD45RA-negative fraction. V is TRBV7-2 and J is TRBJ2-1; 10 bases fit TRBD2. The CDR3 DNA sequence: TGTGCCAGCAGCTGGACCGGGACTAGCGCCTACAATGAGCAGTTCTTC. This codes for CASSWTGTSAYNEQFF. Together with reference TRBV7-2 and TRBJ2-1, the CDR3 gives the full variable domain: GAGVSQSPSNKVTEKGKDVELRCDPISGHTALYWYRQSLGQGLEFLIYFQGNSAPDKSGLPSDRFSAERTGGSVSTLTIQRTQQEDSAVYLCASSWTGTSAYNEQFFGPGTRLTVL.